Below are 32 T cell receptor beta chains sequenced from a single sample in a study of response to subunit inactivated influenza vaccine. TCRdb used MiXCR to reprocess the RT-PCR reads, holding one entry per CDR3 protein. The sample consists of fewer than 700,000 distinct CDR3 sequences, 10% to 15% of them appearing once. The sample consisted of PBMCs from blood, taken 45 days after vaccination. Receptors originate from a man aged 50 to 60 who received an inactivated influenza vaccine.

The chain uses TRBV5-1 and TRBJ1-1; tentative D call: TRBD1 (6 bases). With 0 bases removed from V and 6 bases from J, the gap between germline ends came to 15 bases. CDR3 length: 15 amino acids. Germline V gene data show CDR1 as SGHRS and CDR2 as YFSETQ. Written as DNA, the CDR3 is TGCGCCAGCAGCTTGGACCCAACAGGGTTTTCTGAAGCTTTCTTT. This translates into CASSLDPTGFSEAFF.

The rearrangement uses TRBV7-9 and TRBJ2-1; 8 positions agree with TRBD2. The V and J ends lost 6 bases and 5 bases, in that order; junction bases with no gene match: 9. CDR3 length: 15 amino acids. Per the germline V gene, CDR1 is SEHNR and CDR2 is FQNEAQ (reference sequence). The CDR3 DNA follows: TGTGCCAGCAGGCTCCGCGGGGGGCCCGACAATGAGCAGTTCTTC. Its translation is CASRLRGGPDNEQFF.

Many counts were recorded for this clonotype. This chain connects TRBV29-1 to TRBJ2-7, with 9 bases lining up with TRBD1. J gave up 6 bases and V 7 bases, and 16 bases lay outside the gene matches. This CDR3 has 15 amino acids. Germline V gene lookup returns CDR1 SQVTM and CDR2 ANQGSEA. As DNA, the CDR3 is TGCAGCGCACAAGACGCGGGACAGGGTATTACCGAGCAGTACTTC. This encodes CSAQDAGQGITEQYF.

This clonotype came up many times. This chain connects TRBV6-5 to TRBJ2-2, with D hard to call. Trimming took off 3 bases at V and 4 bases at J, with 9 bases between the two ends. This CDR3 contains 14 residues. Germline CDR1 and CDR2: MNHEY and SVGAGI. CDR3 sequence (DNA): TGTGCCAGCAGTTATGGGGTTTCCACCGGGGAGCTGTTTTTT. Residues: CASSYGVSTGELFF.

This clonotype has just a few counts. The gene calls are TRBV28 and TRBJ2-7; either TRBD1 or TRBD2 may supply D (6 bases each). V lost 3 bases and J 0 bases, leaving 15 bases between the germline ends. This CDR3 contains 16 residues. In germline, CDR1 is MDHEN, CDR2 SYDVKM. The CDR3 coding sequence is TGTGCCAGCAGTTTCGGAGGGGACATCCTCTCCTACGAGCAGTACTTC. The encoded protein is CASSFGGDILSYEQYF.

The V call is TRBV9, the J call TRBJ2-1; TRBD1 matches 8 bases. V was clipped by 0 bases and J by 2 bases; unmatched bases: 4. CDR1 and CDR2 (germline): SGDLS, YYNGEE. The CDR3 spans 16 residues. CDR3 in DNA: TGTGCCAGCAGCGTAGGGAGCAGGGGGCCCTACAATGAGCAGTTCTTC. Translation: CASSVGSRGPYNEQFF.

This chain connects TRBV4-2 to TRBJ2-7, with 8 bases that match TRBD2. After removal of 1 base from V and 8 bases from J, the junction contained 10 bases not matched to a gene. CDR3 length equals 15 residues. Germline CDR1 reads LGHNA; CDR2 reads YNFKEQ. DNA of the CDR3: TGTGCCAGCAGCCAAGGGCGGGGGGATCCGTACAAGCAGTACTTC. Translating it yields CASSQGRGDPYKQYF.

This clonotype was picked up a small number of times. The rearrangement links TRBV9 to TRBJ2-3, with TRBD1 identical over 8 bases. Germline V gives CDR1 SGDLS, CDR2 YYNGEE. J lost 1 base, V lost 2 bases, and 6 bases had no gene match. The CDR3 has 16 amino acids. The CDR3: CASSVGPGQGTDTQYF. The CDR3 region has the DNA TGTGCCAGCAGCGTCGGCCCGGGACAGGGCACAGATACGCAGTATTTT.

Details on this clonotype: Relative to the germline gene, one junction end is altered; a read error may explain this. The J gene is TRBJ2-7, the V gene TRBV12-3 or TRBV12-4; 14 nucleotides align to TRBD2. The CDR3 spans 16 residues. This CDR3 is CASSLRLAGGPYQQYF. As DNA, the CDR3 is TGTGCCAGCAGCCTTAGACTAGCGGGGGGGCCCTACCAGCAGTACTTC.

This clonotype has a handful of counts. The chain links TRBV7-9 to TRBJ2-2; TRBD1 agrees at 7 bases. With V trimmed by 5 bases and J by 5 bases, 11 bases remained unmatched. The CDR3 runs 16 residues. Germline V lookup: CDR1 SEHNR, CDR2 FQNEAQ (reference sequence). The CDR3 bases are TGTGCCAGCAGCGTGGCGACAGGGTGGAATACCGGGGAGCTGTTTTTT. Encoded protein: CASSVATGWNTGELFF.

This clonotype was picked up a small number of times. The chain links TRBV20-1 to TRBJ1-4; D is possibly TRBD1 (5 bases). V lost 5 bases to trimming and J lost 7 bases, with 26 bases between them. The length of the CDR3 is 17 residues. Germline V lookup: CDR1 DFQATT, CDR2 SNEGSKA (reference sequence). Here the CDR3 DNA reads TGCAGTGCTCCGACGGCAGGGAAGGGAGTTAATGGTGAAAAACTGTTTTTT. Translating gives CSAPTAGKGVNGEKLFF.

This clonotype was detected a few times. In nucleotides, the CDR3 is TGTGCCAGCCGGGCAGGAGGGAACACCGGGGAGCTGTTTTTT. It is translated as CASRAGGNTGELFF. The rearrangement joins TRBV6-1 to TRBJ2-2; tentatively, D is TRBD2 (5 bases). V was cut by 8 bases and J by 1 base, with 11 bases left in between. The CDR3 totals 14 residues. Germline CDR1 and CDR2: MNHNS and SASEGT.

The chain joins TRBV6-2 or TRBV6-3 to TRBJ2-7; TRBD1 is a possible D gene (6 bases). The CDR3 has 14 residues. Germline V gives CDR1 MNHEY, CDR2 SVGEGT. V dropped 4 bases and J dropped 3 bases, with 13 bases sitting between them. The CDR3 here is CASSSGTKGYEQYF. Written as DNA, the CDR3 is TGTGCCAGCAGTTCGGGGACAAAAGGCTACGAGCAGTACTTC.

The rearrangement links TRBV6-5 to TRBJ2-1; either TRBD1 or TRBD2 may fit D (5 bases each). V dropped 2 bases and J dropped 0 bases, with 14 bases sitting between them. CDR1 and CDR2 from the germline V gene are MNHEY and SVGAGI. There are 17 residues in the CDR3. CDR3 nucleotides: TGTGCCAGCAGTTACGCCGGGGCGAAAAGCTCCTACAATGAGCAGTTCTTC. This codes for CASSYAGAKSSYNEQFF.

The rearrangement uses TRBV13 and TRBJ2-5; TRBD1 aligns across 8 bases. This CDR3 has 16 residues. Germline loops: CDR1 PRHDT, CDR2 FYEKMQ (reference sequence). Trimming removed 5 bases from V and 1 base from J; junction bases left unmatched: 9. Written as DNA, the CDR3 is TGTGCCAGCAGCCCCGACAGGGGATTGATCCAAGAGACCCAGTACTTC. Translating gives CASSPDRGLIQETQYF.

The CDR3 coding sequence is TGTGCCAGCAGCCATAGGGGGACTAGCGGGGTTGAGACCCAGTACTTC. Amino acids: CASSHRGTSGVETQYF. The chain joins TRBV7-2 to TRBJ2-5; 13 positions agree with TRBD2. V was clipped by 5 bases and J by 5 bases; unmatched bases: 8. The germline V gene encodes CDR1 SGHTA and CDR2 FQGNSA. The CDR3 runs 16 residues.

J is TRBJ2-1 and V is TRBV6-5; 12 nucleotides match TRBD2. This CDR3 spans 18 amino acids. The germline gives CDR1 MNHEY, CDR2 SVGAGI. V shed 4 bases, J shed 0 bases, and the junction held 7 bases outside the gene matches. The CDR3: CASSSGLAGPSSYNEQFF. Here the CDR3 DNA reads TGTGCCAGCAGTTCAGGACTAGCGGGACCCAGCTCCTACAATGAGCAGTTCTTC.

In DNA, the CDR3 is TGTGCCAGCAGCCAAATTAGAGGGACTAGCGGGACAGCCAAAAACATTCAGTACTTC. Protein: CASSQIRGTSGTAKNIQYF. The genes are TRBV4-2 and TRBJ2-4; 13 bases match TRBD2. Trimming took 2 bases from V and 0 from J; bases not matched to a gene: 7. The CDR3 contains 19 residues. Germline CDR1 reads LGHNA; CDR2 reads YNFKEQ.

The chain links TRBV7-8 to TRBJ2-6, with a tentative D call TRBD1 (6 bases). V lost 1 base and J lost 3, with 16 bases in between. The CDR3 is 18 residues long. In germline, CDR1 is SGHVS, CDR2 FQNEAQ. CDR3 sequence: CASSLDPRGYGGANVLTF. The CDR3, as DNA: TGTGCCAGCAGCTTAGATCCCAGGGGATATGGTGGGGCCAACGTCCTGACTTTC.

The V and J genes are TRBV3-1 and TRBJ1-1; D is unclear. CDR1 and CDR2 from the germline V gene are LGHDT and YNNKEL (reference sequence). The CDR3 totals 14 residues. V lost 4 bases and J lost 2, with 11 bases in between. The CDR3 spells CASSLMWGNTEAFF. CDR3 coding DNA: TGTGCCAGCAGCCTGATGTGGGGAAACACTGAAGCTTTCTTT. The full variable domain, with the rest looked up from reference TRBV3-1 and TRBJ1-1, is DTAVSQTPKYLVTQMGNDKSIKCEQNLGHDTMYWYKQDSKKFLKIMFSYNNKELIINETVPNRFSPKSPDKAHLNLHINSLELGDSAVYFCASSLMWGNTEAFFGQGTRLTVV.

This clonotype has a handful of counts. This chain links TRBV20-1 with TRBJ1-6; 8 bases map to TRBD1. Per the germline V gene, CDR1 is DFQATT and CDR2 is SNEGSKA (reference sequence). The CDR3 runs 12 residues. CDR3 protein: CSKRQGSSPLHF. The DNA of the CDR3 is TGCAGCAAACGACAGGGGAGTTCACCCCTCCACTTT.

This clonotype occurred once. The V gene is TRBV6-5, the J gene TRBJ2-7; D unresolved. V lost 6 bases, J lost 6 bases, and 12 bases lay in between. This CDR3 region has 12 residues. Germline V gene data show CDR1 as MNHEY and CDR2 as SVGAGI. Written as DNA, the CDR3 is TGTGCCAGCAGCCCAACCCGGAGCGAGCAGTACTTC. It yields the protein CASSPTRSEQYF.

The CDR3 nucleotides are TGTGCCAGCATCCCAAGACGGTCCTATAATTCACCCCTCCACTTT. Translating gives CASIPRRSYNSPLHF. V gene TRBV7-9 combines with J gene TRBJ1-6, with D unclear. The length of the CDR3 is 15 residues. CDR1 is SEHNR, CDR2 FQNEAQ, per germline (reference sequence). V lost 7 bases and J lost 1, with 11 bases in between.

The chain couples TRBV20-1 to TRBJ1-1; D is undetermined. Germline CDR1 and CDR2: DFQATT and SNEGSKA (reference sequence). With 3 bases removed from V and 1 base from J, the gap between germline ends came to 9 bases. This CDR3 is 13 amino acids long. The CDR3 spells CSASYSQNTEAFF. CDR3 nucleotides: TGCAGTGCTAGCTACAGCCAGAACACTGAAGCTTTCTTT.

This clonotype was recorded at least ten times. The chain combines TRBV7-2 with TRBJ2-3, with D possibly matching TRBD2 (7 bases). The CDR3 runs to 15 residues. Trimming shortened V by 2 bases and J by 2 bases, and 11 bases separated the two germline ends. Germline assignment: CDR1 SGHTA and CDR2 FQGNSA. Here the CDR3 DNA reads TGTGCCAGCAGCTTATGGGCGGGGGCCACAGATACGCAGTATTTT. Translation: CASSLWAGATDTQYF.

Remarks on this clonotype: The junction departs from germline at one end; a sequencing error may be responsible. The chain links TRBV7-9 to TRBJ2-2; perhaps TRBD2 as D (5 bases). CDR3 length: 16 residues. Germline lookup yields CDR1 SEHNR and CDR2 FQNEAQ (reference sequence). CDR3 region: CASSLGEFANTGEPFF. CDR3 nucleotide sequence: TGTGCCAGCAGCTTAGGGGAGTTCGCGAACACCGGGGAGCCGTTTTTT.

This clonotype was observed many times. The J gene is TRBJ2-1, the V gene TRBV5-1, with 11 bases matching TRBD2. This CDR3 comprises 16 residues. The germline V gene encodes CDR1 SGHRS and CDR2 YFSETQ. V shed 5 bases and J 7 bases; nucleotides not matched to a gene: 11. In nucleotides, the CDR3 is TGCGCCAGCAGATCGGGACTAGCGGTGGAAGGAAATGAGCAGTTCTTC. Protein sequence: CASRSGLAVEGNEQFF.

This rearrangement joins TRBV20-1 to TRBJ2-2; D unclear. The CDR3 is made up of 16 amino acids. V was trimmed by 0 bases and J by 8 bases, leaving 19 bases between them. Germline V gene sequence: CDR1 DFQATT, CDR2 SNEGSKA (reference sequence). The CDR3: CSARDIGLTLTGELFF. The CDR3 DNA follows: TGCAGTGCTAGAGATATTGGCCTGACCCTAACAGGGGAGCTGTTTTTT.

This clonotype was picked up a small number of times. The CDR3: CASSLVPTETQYF. CDR3 coding DNA: TGTGCCAGCAGCTTGGTCCCCACAGAGACCCAGTACTTC. The chain employs TRBV7-9 and TRBJ2-5; unclear D gene. Trimming removed 3 bases from V and 4 bases from J, with 9 bases in between. This CDR3 comprises 13 residues. Per the germline V gene, CDR1 is SEHNR and CDR2 is FQNEAQ (reference sequence).

Written as DNA, the CDR3 is TGCAGCGTGTCCCCTGGCAAGCGAGCTTTCTTT. Its protein product is CSVSPGKRAFF. The J gene is TRBJ1-1, the V gene TRBV29-1; D gene uncertain. Germline values: CDR1 SQVTM, CDR2 ANQGSEA. The CDR3 covers 11 residues. Trimming stripped 6 bases from V and 10 bases from J, with 15 bases between.

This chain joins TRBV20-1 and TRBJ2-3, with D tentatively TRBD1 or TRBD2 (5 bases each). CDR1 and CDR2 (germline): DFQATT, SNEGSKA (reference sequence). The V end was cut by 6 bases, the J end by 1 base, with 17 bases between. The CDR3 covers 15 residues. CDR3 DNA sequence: TGCAGTGCCCCCGGGACGCGGACCCGCACAGATACGCAGTATTTT. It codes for CSAPGTRTRTDTQYF.

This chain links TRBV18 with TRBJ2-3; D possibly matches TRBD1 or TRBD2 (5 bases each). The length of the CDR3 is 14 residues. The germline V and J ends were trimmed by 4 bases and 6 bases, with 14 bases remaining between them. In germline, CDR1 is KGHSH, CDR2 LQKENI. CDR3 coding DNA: TGTGCCAGCTCACAAGGTGCAAGGGACGATACGCAGTATTTT. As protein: CASSQGARDDTQYF. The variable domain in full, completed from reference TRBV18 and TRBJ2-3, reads NAGVMQNPRHLVRRRGQEARLRCSPMKGHSHVYWYRQLPEEGLKFMVYLQKENIIDESGMPKERFSAEFPKEGPSILRIQQVVRGDSAAYFCASSQGARDDTQYFGPGTRLTVL.